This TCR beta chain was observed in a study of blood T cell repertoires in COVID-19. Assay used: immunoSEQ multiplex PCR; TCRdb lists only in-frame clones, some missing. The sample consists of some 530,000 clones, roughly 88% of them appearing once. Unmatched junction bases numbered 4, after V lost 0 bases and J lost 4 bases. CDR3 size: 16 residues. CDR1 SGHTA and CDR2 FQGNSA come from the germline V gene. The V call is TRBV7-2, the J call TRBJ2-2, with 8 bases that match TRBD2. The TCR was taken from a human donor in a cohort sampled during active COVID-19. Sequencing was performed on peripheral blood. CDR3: CASSLASGEITGELFF. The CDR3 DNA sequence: TGTGCCAGCAGCTTAGCTAGCGGGGAGATCACCGGGGAGCTGTTTTTT.